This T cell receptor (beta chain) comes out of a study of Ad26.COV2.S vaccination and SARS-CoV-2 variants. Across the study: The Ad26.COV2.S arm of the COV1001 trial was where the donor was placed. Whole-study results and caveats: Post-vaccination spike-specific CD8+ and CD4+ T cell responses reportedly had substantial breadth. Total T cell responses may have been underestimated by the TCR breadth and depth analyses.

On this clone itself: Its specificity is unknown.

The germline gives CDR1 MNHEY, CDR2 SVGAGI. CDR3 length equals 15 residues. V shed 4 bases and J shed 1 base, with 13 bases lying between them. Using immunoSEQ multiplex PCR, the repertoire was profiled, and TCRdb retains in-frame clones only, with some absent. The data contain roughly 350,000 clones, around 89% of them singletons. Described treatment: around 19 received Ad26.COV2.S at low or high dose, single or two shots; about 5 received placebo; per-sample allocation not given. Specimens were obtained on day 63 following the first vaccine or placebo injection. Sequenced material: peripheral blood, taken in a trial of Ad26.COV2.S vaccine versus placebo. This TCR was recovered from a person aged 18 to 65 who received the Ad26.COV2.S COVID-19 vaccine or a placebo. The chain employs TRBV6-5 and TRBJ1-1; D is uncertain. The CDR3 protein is CASSLLSTGNTEAFF. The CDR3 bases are TGTGCCAGCAGTTTGCTTTCGACGGGGAACACTGAAGCTTTCTTT.